The clone carrying this T cell receptor (beta chain) was counted only a few times. TCRdb's copy holds only in-frame clones and misses some; the assay was immunoSEQ multiplex PCR. Of more than 2 million clones listed, roughly 96% are singletons. The sample is drawn from a study of shared clonotypes between healthy human individuals. The CDR3 is 15 residues long. Germline V gives CDR1 SGDLS, CDR2 YYNGEE. V lost 5 bases and J 0 bases, leaving 11 bases between the germline ends. Material: naive CD4+ T cells sorted from blood. This sample's subset: CD45RA+ positively selected. The chain recombines TRBV9 with TRBJ2-2; D is undetermined. This clonotype was sampled from a man aged 18 to 29 in good health. CDR3 sequence: CASSPQPSNTGELFF. Here the CDR3 DNA reads TGTGCCAGCAGTCCACAGCCCTCGAACACCGGGGAGCTGTTTTTT.